One T cell receptor (beta chain) is described in this entry. One junction end does not reproduce the germline sequence, and a read error may be involved. This entry is derived from a study of molecular identifiers for immune sequencing clone quantification. Using its own MiXCR run on the PCR reads, TCRdb lists one record per CDR3 protein. In the table there are 400,000 to 600,000 distinct CDR3 sequences, 25% of which are singletons. Sequencing libraries of naive CD8 cells derived from around 20,000 to 1,000,000 sorted cells with 10%, 30% or 50% RNA. Based on a CD8+CD4-CCR7+CD45RA+ profile, naive CD8 T cells were sorted. Germline lookup yields CDR1 SGHVS and CDR2 FNYEAQ. This CDR3 comprises 15 residues.

This clonotype originated in a human donor in good health. Some libraries in this study had Jurkat cell RNA spiked in. The chain joins TRBV7-6 to TRBJ2-1; TRBD1 matches at 7 bases. Sequencing was done on a sample of naive CD8+ T cells from blood, with Jurkat cell RNA spiked in. The subset was: FACS-sorted CD8+CD4-CCR7+CD45RA+ naive T cells. The CDR3 region has the DNA TGTGCCAGCAGCTTTCGGGACAGTTCCTACAGTGAGCAGTTCTTC. Translating gives CASSFRDSSYSEQFF.